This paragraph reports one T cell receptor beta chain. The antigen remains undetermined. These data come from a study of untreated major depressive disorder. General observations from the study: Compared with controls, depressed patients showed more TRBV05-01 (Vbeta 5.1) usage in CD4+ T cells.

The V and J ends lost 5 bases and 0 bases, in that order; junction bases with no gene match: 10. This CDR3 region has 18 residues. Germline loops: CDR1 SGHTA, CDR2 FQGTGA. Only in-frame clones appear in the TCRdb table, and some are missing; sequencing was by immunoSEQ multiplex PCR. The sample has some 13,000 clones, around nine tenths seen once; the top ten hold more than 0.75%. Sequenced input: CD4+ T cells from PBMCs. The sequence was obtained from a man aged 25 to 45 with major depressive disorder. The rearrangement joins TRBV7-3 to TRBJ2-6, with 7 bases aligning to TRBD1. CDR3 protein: CASSHVGTANSGANVLTF. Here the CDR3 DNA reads TGTGCCAGCAGCCACGTCGGGACAGCGAACTCTGGGGCCAACGTCCTGACTTTC.